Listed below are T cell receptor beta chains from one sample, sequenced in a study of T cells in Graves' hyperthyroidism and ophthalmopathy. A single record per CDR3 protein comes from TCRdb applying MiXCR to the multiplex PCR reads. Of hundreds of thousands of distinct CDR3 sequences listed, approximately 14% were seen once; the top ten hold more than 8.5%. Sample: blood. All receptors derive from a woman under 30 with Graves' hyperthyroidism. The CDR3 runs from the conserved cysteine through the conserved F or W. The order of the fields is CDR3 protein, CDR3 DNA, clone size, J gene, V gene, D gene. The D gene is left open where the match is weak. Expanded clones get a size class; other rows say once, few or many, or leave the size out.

CASSSHLGGGGYEQYF,TGTGCCAGCAGTTCCCATCTAGGGGGGGGAGGCTACGAGCAGTACTTC,-,TRBJ2-7,TRBV27,-
CSARVKREAYNEQFF,TGCAGTGCTAGAGTAAAGCGGGAGGCATACAATGAGCAGTTCTTC,many,TRBJ2-1,TRBV20-1,TRBD2
CASSLRAAGIGTGELFF,TGTGCCAGCAGCTTAAGGGCGGCGGGGATAGGCACCGGGGAGCTGTTTTTT,many,TRBJ2-2,TRBV7-9,-
CASRPLGGSEAFF,TGTGCCAGCAGACCTCTTGGAGGTTCTGAAGCTTTCTTT,few,TRBJ1-1,TRBV6-2/TRBV6-3,-
CSARRVSSYNEQFF,TGCAGTGCTAGGCGGGTGAGCTCCTACAATGAGCAGTTCTTC,many,TRBJ2-1,TRBV20-1,-
CASSLDWGLDREDLYEQYF,TGTGCCAGCAGCCTAGACTGGGGACTCGACCGAGAGGATCTTTACGAGCAGTACTTC,many,TRBJ2-7,TRBV11-2,-
CASSLASGGSYTF,TGTGCCAGCAGCTTGGCCTCAGGGGGCAGCTACACCTTC,many,TRBJ1-2,TRBV5-4,TRBD1
CASSIGNRGEAFF,TGTGCCAGTAGTATAGGAAATAGGGGAGAAGCTTTCTTT,many,TRBJ1-1,TRBV19,-
CASSLGAGGRGNQPQHF,TGTGCCAGCAGCTTAGGCGCAGGGGGAAGGGGCAATCAGCCCCAGCATTTT,few,TRBJ1-5,TRBV7-9,TRBD1
CASSQTPTGAGNTIYF,TGTGCCAGCTCACAGACCCCGACAGGGGCAGGAAACACCATATATTTT,-,TRBJ1-3,TRBV18,TRBD1
CASSLVGTGGIEQFF,TGTGCCAGCAGCTTAGTCGGGACAGGGGGAATCGAGCAGTTCTTC,few,TRBJ2-1,TRBV7-9,TRBD1
CASSLYSGPYEQYF,TGTGCCAGCAGCTTATACAGCGGTCCCTACGAGCAGTACTTC,-,TRBJ2-7,TRBV11-3,-
CASRNYSDTQYF,TGTGCCAGCCGGAACTACTCGGATACGCAGTATTTT,-,TRBJ2-3,TRBV9,-
CASSLHRGRFSGANVLTF,TGTGCCAGCAGTTTACACCGGGGGCGATTCTCTGGGGCCAACGTCCTGACTTTC,-,TRBJ2-6,TRBV27,-
CASSHLDGDTEAFF,TGTGCCAGCAGCCACCTGGACGGGGACACTGAAGCTTTCTTT,once,TRBJ1-1,TRBV14,-
CASSPGTLMRQYF,TGTGCCAGCAGCCCCGGGACTCTCATGCGGCAGTACTTC,many,TRBJ2-7,TRBV12-3/TRBV12-4,-
CASSLGSLDTPHF,TGTGCCAGCAGCTTAGGGTCTTTGGACACCCCCCACTTT,-,TRBJ1-6,TRBV7-9,-
CASSLRPEPDTEAFF,TGTGCCAGCAGCCTACGGCCCGAACCGGACACTGAAGCTTTCTTT,many,TRBJ1-1,TRBV9,-
CASSLPAGVPPDTQYF,TGTGCCAGCAGTTTACCGGCTGGAGTCCCCCCAGATACGCAGTATTTT,many,TRBJ2-3,TRBV28,-
CASSYGDRSSYEQYF,TGTGCCAGCAGTTACGGGGACAGAAGTTCCTACGAGCAGTACTTC,-,TRBJ2-7,TRBV6-5,TRBD1
CSARGVSETQYF,TGCAGTGCTAGGGGTGTTTCAGAGACCCAGTACTTC,many,TRBJ2-5,TRBV20-1,-
CASSSGTGLRNEQFF,TGTGCCAGCAGCTCCGGGACAGGGCTGAGGAATGAGCAGTTCTTC,once,TRBJ2-1,TRBV5-6,TRBD1
CASRWTGYGYTF,TGTGCCAGTAGGTGGACAGGCTATGGCTACACCTTC,-,TRBJ1-2,TRBV19,TRBD1
CVSSRPSGNEQFF,TGTGTCAGCAGCCGACCCAGCGGGAATGAGCAGTTCTTC,once,TRBJ2-1,TRBV7-2,-
CASSWTVTEAFF,TGTGCCAGCAGCTGGACAGTTACTGAAGCTTTCTTT,many,TRBJ1-1,TRBV6-2/TRBV6-3,-
CASSYPGQGAGYTF,TGTGCCAGCAGCTATCCGGGACAGGGGGCCGGCTACACCTTC,few,TRBJ1-2,TRBV7-8,TRBD1
CASSTQVGEKTGELFF,TGTGCCAGCAGCACCCAAGTGGGGGAGAAGACCGGGGAGCTGTTTTTT,many,TRBJ2-2,TRBV11-2,-
CASSLLRNTQYF,TGTGCCAGCAGCCTCTTGAGGAATACGCAGTATTTT,many,TRBJ2-3,TRBV11-2,-
CASSQEQFTDTQYF,TGTGCCAGCAGCCAAGAGCAATTCACAGATACGCAGTATTTT,-,TRBJ2-3,TRBV9,-
CASSFTGDKYEQFF,TGTGCCAGCAGCTTCACAGGGGATAAGTATGAGCAGTTCTTC,many,TRBJ2-1,TRBV11-1,TRBD1
CASSLVQTNQPQHF,TGTGCCAGCAGTTTAGTACAGACAAATCAGCCCCAGCATTTT,-,TRBJ1-5,TRBV28,-
CASKQGANQPQHF,TGTGCCAGCAAACAGGGGGCGAATCAGCCCCAGCATTTT,many,TRBJ1-5,TRBV2,TRBD1
CATGPSGRTGANVLTF,TGTGCCACCGGACCTAGCGGGAGGACTGGGGCCAACGTCCTGACTTTC,-,TRBJ2-6,TRBV24-1,TRBD2
CASSNDPGRAGGGYTF,TGTGCCAGCAGTAATGACCCAGGACGAGCCGGTGGGGGCTACACCTTC,-,TRBJ1-2,TRBV7-9,-
CASSPGLKEGYEQYF,TGTGCCAGCAGCCCCGGACTGAAGGAAGGGTACGAGCAGTACTTC,many,TRBJ2-7,TRBV11-2,-
CASSPRTGNNQPQHF,TGTGCCAGCAGCCCCCGGACAGGGAACAATCAGCCCCAGCATTTT,few,TRBJ1-5,TRBV7-3,TRBD1
CASSGMGQGSYNEQFF,TGTGCCAGCAGCGGCATGGGACAGGGCTCCTACAATGAGCAGTTCTTC,many,TRBJ2-1,TRBV5-6,TRBD1